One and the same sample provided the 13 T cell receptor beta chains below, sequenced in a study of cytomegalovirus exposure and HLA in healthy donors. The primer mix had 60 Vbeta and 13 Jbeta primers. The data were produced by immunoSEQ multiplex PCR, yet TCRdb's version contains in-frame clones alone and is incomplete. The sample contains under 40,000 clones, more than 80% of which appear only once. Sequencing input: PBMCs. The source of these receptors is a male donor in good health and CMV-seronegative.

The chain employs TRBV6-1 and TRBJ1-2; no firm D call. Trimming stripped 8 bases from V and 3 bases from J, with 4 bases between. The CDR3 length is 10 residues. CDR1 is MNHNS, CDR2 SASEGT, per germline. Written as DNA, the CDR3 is TGTGCCAGCGCAGACTATGGCTACACCTTC. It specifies CASADYGYTF.

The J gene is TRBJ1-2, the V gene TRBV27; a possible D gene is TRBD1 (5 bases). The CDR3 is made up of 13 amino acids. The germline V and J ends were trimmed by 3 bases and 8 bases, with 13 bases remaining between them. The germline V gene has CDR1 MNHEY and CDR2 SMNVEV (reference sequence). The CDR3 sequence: CASSFQAQGGYTF. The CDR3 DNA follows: TGTGCCAGCAGTTTCCAGGCCCAGGGAGGCTACACCTTC.

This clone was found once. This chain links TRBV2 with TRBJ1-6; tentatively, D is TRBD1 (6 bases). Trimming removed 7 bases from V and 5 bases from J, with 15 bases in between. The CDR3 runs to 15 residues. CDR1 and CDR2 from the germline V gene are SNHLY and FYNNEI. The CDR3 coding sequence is TGTGCCAGCACCAGCCGGACAGCTAATAATTCACCCCTCCACTTT. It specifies CASTSRTANNSPLHF.

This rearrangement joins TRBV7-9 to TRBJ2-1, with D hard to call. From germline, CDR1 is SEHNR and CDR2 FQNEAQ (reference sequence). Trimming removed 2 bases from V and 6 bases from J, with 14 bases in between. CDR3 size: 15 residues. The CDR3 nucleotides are TGTGCCAGCAGCTTAAGGAGCGCGGCTGGCAATGAGCAGTTCTTC. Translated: CASSLRSAAGNEQFF.

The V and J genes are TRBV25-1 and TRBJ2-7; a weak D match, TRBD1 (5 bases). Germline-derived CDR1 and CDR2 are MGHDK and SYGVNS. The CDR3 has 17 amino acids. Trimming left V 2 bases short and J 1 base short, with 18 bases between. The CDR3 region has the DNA TGTGCCAGCAGTGAAGCTAACGGAACAGGACCTTCCTACGAGCAGTACTTC. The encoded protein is CASSEANGTGPSYEQYF.

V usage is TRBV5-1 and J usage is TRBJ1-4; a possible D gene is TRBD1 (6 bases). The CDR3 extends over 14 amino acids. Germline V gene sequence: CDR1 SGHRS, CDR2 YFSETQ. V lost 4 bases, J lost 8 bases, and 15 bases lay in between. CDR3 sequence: CASSQDRGREKLFF. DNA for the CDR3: TGCGCCAGCAGCCAGGACAGAGGGCGCGAAAAACTGTTTTTT.

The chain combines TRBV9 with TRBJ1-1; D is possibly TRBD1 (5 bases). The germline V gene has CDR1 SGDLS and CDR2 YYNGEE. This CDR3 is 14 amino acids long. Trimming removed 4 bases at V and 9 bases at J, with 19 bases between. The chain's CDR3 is CASSPPGQDSKAFF. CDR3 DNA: TGTGCCAGCAGCCCCCCCGGACAAGATTCTAAAGCTTTCTTT. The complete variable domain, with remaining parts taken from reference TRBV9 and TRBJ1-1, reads DSGVTQTPKHLITATGQRVTLRCSPRSGDLSVYWYQQSLDQGLQFLIQYYNGEERAKGNILERFSAQQFPDLHSELNLSSLELGDSALYFCASSPPGQDSKAFFGQGTRLTVV.

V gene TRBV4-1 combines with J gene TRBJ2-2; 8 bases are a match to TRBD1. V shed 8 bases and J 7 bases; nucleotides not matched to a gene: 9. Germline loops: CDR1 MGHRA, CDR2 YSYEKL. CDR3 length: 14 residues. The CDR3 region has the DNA TGCGCCAGCGAAGGGCAGGGGGCAATCGGGGAGCTGTTTTTT. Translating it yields CASEGQGAIGELFF.

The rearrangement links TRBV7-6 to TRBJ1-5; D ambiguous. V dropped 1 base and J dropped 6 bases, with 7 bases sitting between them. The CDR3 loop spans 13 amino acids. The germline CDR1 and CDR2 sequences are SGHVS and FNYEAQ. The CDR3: CASSLGRGQPQHF. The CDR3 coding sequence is TGTGCCAGCAGCTTAGGTCGCGGTCAGCCCCAGCATTTT.

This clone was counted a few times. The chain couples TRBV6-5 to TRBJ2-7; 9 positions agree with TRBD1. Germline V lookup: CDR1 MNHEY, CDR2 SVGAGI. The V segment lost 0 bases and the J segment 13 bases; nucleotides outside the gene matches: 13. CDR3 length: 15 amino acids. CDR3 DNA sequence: TGTGCCAGCAGTTACTCGTATGTGGCCGGGACAGGGAAATACTTC. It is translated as CASSYSYVAGTGKYF.

The DNA for the CDR3 is TGTGCCAGCAGCTTCGGCCAGGGGAACGGCTACACCTTC. It yields the protein CASSFGQGNGYTF. This chain links TRBV5-6 with TRBJ1-2; D may be TRBD1 (6 bases). This CDR3 comprises 13 residues. The V and J ends lost 2 bases and 8 bases respectively, with 13 bases between them. The germline gives CDR1 SGHDT, CDR2 YYEEEE.

CDR3 amino acids: CASTPLPGLATGEQFF. CDR3 sequence (DNA): TGTGCCAGTACCCCATTGCCGGGACTAGCTACAGGTGAGCAGTTCTTC. The J gene is TRBJ2-1, the V gene TRBV19; 9 bases agree with TRBD2. Germline V gives CDR1 LNHDA, CDR2 SQIVND (reference sequence). This CDR3 contains 16 residues. J gave up 9 bases and V 7 bases, and 16 bases lay outside the gene matches.

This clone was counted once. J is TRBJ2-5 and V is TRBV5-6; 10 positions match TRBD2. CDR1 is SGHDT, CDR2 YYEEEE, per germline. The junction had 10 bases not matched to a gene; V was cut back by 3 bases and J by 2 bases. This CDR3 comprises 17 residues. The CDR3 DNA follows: TGTGCCAGCAGCTCTTATAGCGGGGGGCCAACACAAGAGACCCAGTACTTC. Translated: CASSSYSGGPTQETQYF.